The 10 T cell receptor beta chains in this list originate from one sample, sequenced in a study of blood T cell repertoires in COVID-19. TCRdb keeps only in-frame clones here, not all; method: immunoSEQ multiplex PCR. Among about 70,000 clones listed, 70% to 80% were seen once. The source material was peripheral blood. Every receptor here comes from a human donor in a cohort sampled during active COVID-19.

The CDR3 here is CASSPPPRTSRYEQYF. CDR3 DNA sequence: TGTGCCAGCAGCCCACCACCAAGGACTAGTCGCTACGAGCAGTACTTC. The chain employs TRBV5-8 and TRBJ2-7; 7 bases map to TRBD2. CDR3 length: 16 amino acids. J lost 3 bases, V lost 4 bases, and 13 bases had no gene match. Per germline, CDR1 SGHTS and CDR2 YDEGEE.

V usage is TRBV19 and J usage is TRBJ1-2, with 8 bases lining up with TRBD1. V was clipped by 4 bases and J by 4 bases; unmatched bases: 8. Germline CDR1 is LNHDA and CDR2 is SQIVND (reference sequence). The CDR3 totals 15 residues. The CDR3 loop is CASSTQGDSSYGYTF. The CDR3 nucleotides read TGTGCCAGTAGTACACAGGGGGATTCGAGCTATGGCTACACCTTC.

This sequence joins TRBV6-5 and TRBJ2-7, with D tentatively TRBD2 (6 bases). Germline V gene sequence: CDR1 MNHEY, CDR2 SVGAGI. The V end was cut by 6 bases, the J end by 5 bases, with 20 bases between. This CDR3 has 15 residues. CDR3 residues: CASRLIGGISNEQYF. The CDR3, as DNA: TGTGCCAGCAGACTGATTGGAGGGATCAGTAACGAGCAGTACTTC.

The chain carries TRBV5-1 and TRBJ1-1, with D perhaps TRBD1 (5 bases). Trimming removed 1 base from V and 5 bases from J, with 9 bases in between. Germline loops: CDR1 SGHRS, CDR2 YFSETQ. The CDR3 extends over 13 amino acids. This chain's CDR3 is CASSLQGYTEAFF. In nucleotides, the CDR3 is TGCGCCAGCAGCTTGCAGGGTTATACTGAAGCTTTCTTT.

This clone was picked up a small number of times. The chain combines TRBV10-1 with TRBJ2-7; D perhaps matches TRBD1 (6 bases). Germline V lookup: CDR1 WNHNN, CDR2 SYGVQD (reference sequence). V shed 3 bases and J shed 2 bases, with 8 bases lying between them. This CDR3 has 13 residues. The CDR3: CASSEGQTYEQYF. The CDR3 bases are TGCGCCAGCAGTGAAGGACAGACCTACGAGCAGTACTTC.

In the case of this clone: The same CDR3 is also encoded by other DNA sequences in this sample. The chain links TRBV19 to TRBJ1-1, with TRBD1 matching 8 bases. Per the germline V gene, CDR1 is LNHDA and CDR2 is SQIVND (reference sequence). Trimming removed 3 bases from V and 4 bases from J; junction bases left unmatched: 4. The CDR3 covers 14 residues. The CDR3 spells CASSINRGGTEAFF. The CDR3 DNA follows: TGTGCCAGTAGTATTAACAGGGGGGGCACTGAAGCTTTCTTT.

CDR3 residues: CASSLPPLAGELSQYF. The CDR3 nucleotides read TGTGCCAGCAGCCTTCCCCCGCTAGCGGGAGAGTTGTCGCAGTACTTC. The chain combines TRBV5-4 with TRBJ2-7, with TRBD2 matching 10 bases. Germline CDR1 reads SGHNT; CDR2 reads YYREEE (reference sequence). V shed 4 bases, J shed 9 bases, and the junction held 16 bases outside the gene matches. The CDR3 spans 16 residues. The variable domain in full, completed from reference TRBV5-4 and TRBJ2-7, reads ETGVTQSPTHLIKTRGQQVTLRCSSQSGHNTVSWYQQALGQGPQFIFQYYREEENGRGNFPPRFSGLQFPNYSSELNVNALELDDSALYLCASSLPPLAGELSQYFGPGTRLTVT.

This sequence joins TRBV7-6 and TRBJ2-3; TRBD2 is a possible D gene (6 bases). Per germline, CDR1 SGHVS and CDR2 FNYEAQ. V shed 4 bases and J shed 4 bases, with 9 bases lying between them. CDR3 length equals 13 residues. The CDR3 DNA sequence: TGTGCCAGCAGCTCCCGACTAGCAGATACGCAGTATTTT. Translation: CASSSRLADTQYF.

The genes are TRBV19 and TRBJ1-5, with TRBD1 as a possible D gene (6 bases). Per germline, CDR1 LNHDA and CDR2 SQIVND (reference sequence). This CDR3 spans 14 amino acids. V lost 5 bases and J lost 0, with 8 bases in between. CDR3 in amino acids: CASSGGASNQPQHF. The CDR3 coding sequence is TGTGCCAGTAGTGGGGGGGCTAGCAATCAGCCCCAGCATTTT.

The chain links TRBV19 to TRBJ2-7; D is uncertain. V dropped 2 bases and J dropped 1 base, with 9 bases sitting between them. CDR3 size: 14 residues. The germline gives CDR1 LNHDA, CDR2 SQIVND (reference sequence). The DNA for the CDR3 is TGTGCCAGTAGTATACCGGGTTCATCCTACGAGCAGTACTTC. Its translation is CASSIPGSSYEQYF.